This T cell receptor (beta chain) was found in a study of blood T cell repertoires in COVID-19. Turning to the study itself: Samples taken during acute and convalescent COVID-19 were collected in the United States, Italy and Spain. T cells, B-cell-depleted T cells, or PBMCs provided the cDNA or gDNA that served as material.

V dropped 1 base and J dropped 1 base, with 11 bases sitting between them. CDR1 and CDR2 from the germline V gene are SGHRS and YFSETQ. The CDR3 extends over 16 amino acids. In the authors' workflow: Reference gene primers were amplified, and this amplification served to estimate nucleated cell counts. Data came from immunoSEQ multiplex PCR; TCRdb stores just in-frame clones and leaves some out. The V and J calls and clone size are taken from that table; D and trimming were inferred from the DNA. The sample yields 200,000 to 250,000 clones, 88% seen once. The chain uses TRBV5-1 and TRBJ2-2; D call uncertain. The TCR originated in an elderly man with acute or convalescent COVID-19. Sequenced sample: peripheral blood. In DNA, the CDR3 is TGCGCCAGCAGCTTGTTGGGCCAACAGAACACCGGGGAGCTGTTTTTT. It specifies CASSLLGQQNTGELFF.